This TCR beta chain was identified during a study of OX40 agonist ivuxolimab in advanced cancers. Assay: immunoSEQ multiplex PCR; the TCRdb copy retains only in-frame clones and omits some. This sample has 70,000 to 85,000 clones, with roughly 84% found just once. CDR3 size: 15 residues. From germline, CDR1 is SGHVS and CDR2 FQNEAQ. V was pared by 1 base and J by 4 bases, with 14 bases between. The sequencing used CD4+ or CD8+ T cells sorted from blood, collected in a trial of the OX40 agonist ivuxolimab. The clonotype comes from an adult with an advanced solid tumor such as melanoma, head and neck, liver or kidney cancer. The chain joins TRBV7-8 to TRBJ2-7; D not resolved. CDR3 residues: CASSLGARIIYEQYF. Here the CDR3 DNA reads TGTGCCAGCAGCTTAGGGGCTAGAATAATATACGAGCAGTACTTC. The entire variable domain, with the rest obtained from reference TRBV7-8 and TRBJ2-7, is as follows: GAGVSQSPRYKVAKRGQDVALRCDPISGHVSLFWYQQALGQGPEFLTYFQNEAQLDKSGLPSDRFFAERPEGSVSTLKIQRTQQEDSAVYLCASSLGARIIYEQYFGPGTRLTVT.